This T cell receptor beta chain was profiled in a study of blood T cell repertoires in COVID-19. The overall study: Acute and convalescent COVID-19 samples came from the United States, Italy and Spain. PBMCs, B-cell-depleted T cells, or T cells were the source of the cDNA or gDNA that made up the material.

The Seattle patients, enrolled during active infection, were followed longitudinally. The germline CDR1 and CDR2 sequences are GTSNPN and SVGIG (reference sequence). V lost 2 bases and J lost 3, with 10 bases in between. The CDR3 totals 13 residues. In the original workflow: Reference gene primer amplification gave nucleated cell count estimates. The assay was immunoSEQ multiplex PCR, and TCRdb's table has in-frame clones only and misses some. That table supplies the V and J calls and clone size; D and trimming were determined from the DNA. Here the sample spans roughly 230,000 clones, 90% being singletons.

Sequencing was done on a sample of peripheral blood. This TCR came from a woman aged 55-70 years with COVID-19, enrolled during active disease. The V and J genes are TRBV30 and TRBJ1-2; no definite D call. The CDR3 bases are TGTGCCTGGAGTCTAACAGCGGACTATGGCTACACCTTC. This encodes CAWSLTADYGYTF.